This T cell receptor beta chain came from a study of T cells in Graves' hyperthyroidism and ophthalmopathy. The CDR3 regions of TCR beta were amplified from RNA transcripts. RT-PCR in the first round (using the HTBI primer set) targeted the TCR CDR3. Each CDR3 protein is one row after TCRdb ran MiXCR on the multiplex PCR reads. The table includes a few hundred thousand distinct CDR3 sequences, around an eighth detected once. Exclusion of a patient resulted from uncontrolled infection, other autoimmune disease, pregnancy or lactation. Cells are PBMCs isolated from around 9.4 ml of fresh blood. This clonotype was observed at least ten times. The antigen is not known. The study, taken as a whole, reports: In blood, most of the thyroid clonotypes expanded above 0.001 were also present. A model built on 13 V-J features separated ophthalmopathy from stable hyperthyroidism.

The CDR3 loop spans 15 amino acids. Trimming took off 4 bases at V and 4 bases at J, with 19 bases between the two ends. Germline CDR1 DFQATT, CDR2 SNEGSKA (reference sequence). This TCR was recovered from a woman aged 18-29 years with Graves' hyperthyroidism. Sequencing input: blood. The chain links TRBV20-1 to TRBJ1-1; D unresolved. CDR3 DNA: TGCAGTGCTATGCGCCCTCTTGCCTTTTCCACTGAAGCTTTCTTT. Its translation: CSAMRPLAFSTEAFF.